One sample yielded the 32 T cell receptor beta chains listed below, sequenced in a study of CXCR3-negative and CXCR3-positive naive CD8 T cells. TRB cDNA was prepared as libraries by UMI-labeled 5' RACE. TCRdb reanalyzed the 5' RACE reads and collapses them to one entry per CDR3 protein, without DNA. Its table records 70,000 to 95,000 distinct CDR3 sequences. The sequenced sample was naive CXCR3- CD8+ T cells from blood. The subset denotes: CD45RO-CCR7+CD27+CD95- naive CD8+ T cells lacking CXCR3 (TNR3-). Receptors originate from a human donor in good health. Some clones in this sample may be carry-over from other donors' samples.

The chain employs TRBV20-1 and TRBJ2-1; TCRdb reports TRBD1, a call that lacks DNA to check it against. CDR1 is DFQATT and CDR2 is SNEGSKA in the germline V gene (reference sequence). This CDR3 is built from 14 residues. The CDR3 reads CSAGASGSYNEQFF.

The chain couples TRBV12-3 or TRBV12-4 to TRBJ2-1; with no DNA, the TCRdb D assignment of TRBD2 cannot be verified. CDR3 length: 15 amino acids. This chain's CDR3 is CASTPRGGGANEQFF.

The chain carries TRBV5-1 and TRBJ1-4. Germline V CDR1 and CDR2: SGHRS, YFSETQ. There are 15 residues in the CDR3. CDR3 in amino acids: CASSNRIATNEKLFF.

Here the CDR3 reads CASSLSAAAYEQFF. The gene calls are TRBV27 and TRBJ2-1. CDR3 length: 14 residues. The V gene's germline CDR1 is MNHEY and CDR2 SMNVEV (reference sequence).

The V gene is TRBV28, the J gene TRBJ2-1; TCRdb returns TRBD1, unconfirmable since there is no DNA. This CDR3 is 17 amino acids long. Germline CDR1 is MDHEN and CDR2 is SYDVKM. This CDR3 reads CASSLDPETSSYNEQFF.

The CDR3 is CASSLGGEAYEQYF. The chain combines TRBV28 with TRBJ2-7; TCRdb indicates TRBD2, and absent DNA this call remains unverified. CDR1 MDHEN and CDR2 SYDVKM come from the germline V gene. The CDR3 extends over 14 amino acids.

This chain links TRBV15 with TRBJ1-2; with no DNA, the TCRdb D assignment of TRBD1 cannot be verified. The V gene's germline CDR1 is LNHNV and CDR2 YYDKDF (reference sequence). CDR3 length equals 15 residues. CDR3 protein: CATSSGQILNYGYTF.

This chain joins TRBV9 and TRBJ1-1. Germline V lookup: CDR1 SGDLS, CDR2 YYNGEE. The CDR3 contains 14 residues. The CDR3 here is CASSVGGRGTEAFF.

The V and J genes are TRBV5-5 and TRBJ1-2. Germline V gene lookup returns CDR1 SGHKS and CDR2 YYEKEE (reference sequence). This CDR3 has 13 residues. CDR3 loop: CASSLARNYGYTF.

The chain carries TRBV6-5 and TRBJ2-3; TCRdb returns TRBD2, unconfirmable since there is no DNA. The CDR3 sequence is 17 residues long. Per the germline V gene, CDR1 is MNHEY and CDR2 is SVGAGI. CDR3 region: CASSTNPGLATAYTQYF.

This chain's CDR3 is CASSSANSYEQYF. The V call is TRBV7-9, the J call TRBJ2-7. Germline CDR1 reads SEHNR; CDR2 reads FQNEAQ (reference sequence). There are 13 residues in the CDR3.

The V call is TRBV27, the J call TRBJ2-2; lacking DNA, the TRBD2 call made by TCRdb goes unchecked. CDR1 is MNHEY and CDR2 is SMNVEV in the germline V gene (reference sequence). CDR3 size: 18 residues. The CDR3 loop is CASSPYSGGAGLSGELFF.

The CDR3: CASSSQPHSPLHF. The chain recombines TRBV5-6 with TRBJ1-6. This CDR3 spans 13 amino acids. Germline V gene sequence: CDR1 SGHDT, CDR2 YYEEEE.

The CDR3 loop reads CSVLQGLGEQYF. The rearrangement uses TRBV29-1 and TRBJ2-7; TCRdb's assignment of TRBD1 cannot be checked, as there is no DNA. This CDR3 is 12 amino acids long. Germline CDR1 SQVTM, CDR2 ANQGSEA.

This chain connects TRBV28 to TRBJ2-7; TCRdb's assignment of TRBD2 cannot be checked, as there is no DNA. Germline values: CDR1 MDHEN, CDR2 SYDVKM. The CDR3 has 14 residues. CDR3 residues: CASSFSGRPDEQYF.

The V and J genes are TRBV29-1 and TRBJ2-1. The CDR3 loop spans 11 amino acids. Germline V gene data show CDR1 as SQVTM and CDR2 as ANQGSEA. The CDR3: CSAEGGHEQFF.

The rearrangement links TRBV6-2 or TRBV6-3 to TRBJ2-7; TCRdb's D call, TRBD1, is unchecked because there is no DNA. Germline lookup yields CDR1 MNHEY and CDR2 SVGEGT. The CDR3 loop spans 12 amino acids. CDR3 amino acids: CASSRTGNEQYF.

The rearrangement joins TRBV4-2 to TRBJ2-1; TCRdb gives TRBD2 as the D gene, but with no DNA this cannot be confirmed. Germline V CDR1 and CDR2: LGHNA, YNFKEQ. The CDR3 runs to 17 residues. CDR3 amino acids: CASSPDLAGVSYNEQFF.

The rearrangement uses TRBV2 and TRBJ2-7; TCRdb reports TRBD2, a call that lacks DNA to check it against. CDR3 length equals 14 residues. Looked up from germline, CDR1 is SNHLY and CDR2 is FYNNEI. The CDR3 loop is CASSGWSGTYEQYF.

The chain combines TRBV7-6 with TRBJ2-5; TCRdb lists TRBD1, though no DNA is available to test this call. CDR3 length equals 15 residues. The germline gives CDR1 SGHVS, CDR2 FNYEAQ. CDR3 residues: CASSPLRDYQETQYF.

J is TRBJ2-1 and V is TRBV29-1; with no DNA, the TCRdb D assignment of TRBD1 cannot be verified. Germline-derived CDR1 and CDR2 are SQVTM and ANQGSEA. This CDR3 has 15 amino acids. The CDR3 loop is CSVMGHLSSYNEQFF.

The chain couples TRBV7-9 to TRBJ1-1. This CDR3 has 15 residues. Germline V gene data show CDR1 as SEHNR and CDR2 as FQNEAQ (reference sequence). The CDR3 region is CASSGSTAMNTEAFF.

The V call is TRBV5-1, the J call TRBJ2-4. CDR1 and CDR2 (germline): SGHRS, YFSETQ. The CDR3 sequence is 14 residues long. This chain's CDR3 is CASSLGENRNIQYF.

The chain uses TRBV4-3 and TRBJ2-1; TCRdb's D gene call, TRBD1, goes unchecked for lack of DNA. The CDR3 runs to 14 residues. Germline CDR1 LGHNA, CDR2 YSLEER. Here the CDR3 reads CASSQSGAYNEQFF.

The chain has TRBV5-1 and TRBJ2-1; no DNA is available, so the TRBD1 call from TCRdb remains unchecked. The CDR3 consists of 15 residues. Germline CDR1 SGHRS, CDR2 YFSETQ. CDR3: CASYRGQSSYNEQFF.

The V and J genes are TRBV12-5 and TRBJ2-1; TCRdb returns TRBD1, unconfirmable since there is no DNA. Germline V gives CDR1 LGHNT, CDR2 FRNRAP. CDR3 size: 16 residues. CDR3: CASGLGESSRGNEQFF.

The chain couples TRBV7-2 to TRBJ2-1. The CDR3 length is 16 residues. Germline V gene data show CDR1 as SGHTA and CDR2 as FQGNSA. The CDR3 region is CASSVVIQGPDNEQFF.

The chain recombines TRBV7-3 with TRBJ2-1. The CDR3 loop spans 15 amino acids. The germline V gene encodes CDR1 SGHTA and CDR2 FQGTGA. This CDR3 reads CASSQTPRSYNEQFF.

By frequency, this clonotype registers medium-sized. J is TRBJ2-7 and V is TRBV9. CDR3 length: 12 residues. Germline V gives CDR1 SGDLS, CDR2 YYNGEE. The CDR3 spells CASSGNDYEQYF.

This chain joins TRBV28 and TRBJ2-3; absent DNA, TCRdb's TRBD2 call cannot be checked. Germline V gene data show CDR1 as MDHEN and CDR2 as SYDVKM. The CDR3 has 18 residues. The CDR3 protein is CASSHTGLAAGDADTQYF.

The J gene is TRBJ2-1, the V gene TRBV27; there is no DNA to check the TCRdb D call of TRBD2. The CDR3 is 16 residues long. Germline V CDR1 and CDR2: MNHEY, SMNVEV (reference sequence). CDR3 residues: CASSIKGLAGGYEQFF.

The chain recombines TRBV27 with TRBJ1-5. Looked up from germline, CDR1 is MNHEY and CDR2 is SMNVEV (reference sequence). CDR3 length: 15 residues. Here the CDR3 reads CASSLRGAGNQPQHF.